This T cell receptor (beta chain) was profiled in a study of T cell responses to AZD1222 COVID-19 vaccine. The V and J ends lost 5 bases and 8 bases respectively, with 15 bases between them. Germline CDR1 and CDR2: SGHAT and FQNNGV. The CDR3 covers 13 residues. Sequencing used immunoSEQ multiplex PCR; TCRdb keeps in-frame clones, though not all of them. Of approximately 110,000 clones listed, around 95% are singletons. This receptor was obtained from an adult in good health. This material consisted of peripheral blood, taken on day 0 of AZD1222 vaccination. The chain is built from TRBV11-2 and TRBJ1-1; no clear D. For the CDR3, the DNA is TGTGCCAGCAGCCTCCCCCTGGAGGGAGAAGCTTTCTTT. Translated: CASSLPLEGEAFF.